This is a list of T cell receptor beta chains from one sample in a study of long-term antiretroviral therapy in people with HIV. TCRdb's table, derived via immunoSEQ multiplex PCR, lists solely in-frame clones and lacks some. This repertoire shows about 30,000 clones, about 95% found once; its top ten account for 7.5% to 9%. The sequences come from unsorted PBMCs, collected 5.3 years after starting antiretroviral therapy. These receptor sequences come from a man younger than 40 with HIV. CDR3s include the opening cysteine and the closing phenylalanine or tryptophan. The order of the fields is J gene, D gene, clone size, V gene, CDR3 protein, CDR3 DNA. The D gene is left open where the match is weak. Rows may omit the clone size; those that give it use once, few, many or a size class.

TRBJ2-5,TRBD1,once,TRBV30,CAWTRAGGAQETQYF,TGTGCCTGGACGAGGGCAGGGGGTGCCCAAGAGACCCAGTACTTC
TRBJ1-5,NA,NA,TRBV19,CASSITDYSNQPQHF,TGTGCCAGTAGTATAACGGACTATAGCAATCAGCCCCAGCATTTT
TRBJ2-3,NA,NA,TRBV30,CAWTRDRTSTDTQYF,TGTGCCTGGACGAGAGACAGAACTAGCACAGATACGCAGTATTTT
TRBJ1-6,NA,NA,TRBV7-3,CASSQVGQGSPLHF,TGTGCCAGCAGCCAAGTGGGTCAGGGTTCACCCCTCCACTTT
TRBJ2-5,NA,once,TRBV5-1,CASRDGGEQTQYF,TGCGCCAGCCGCGACGGAGGCGAACAGACCCAGTACTTC
TRBJ2-1,NA,NA,TRBV7-6,CASSPMPDSYNEQFF,TGTGCCAGCAGCCCCATGCCGGACAGTTACAATGAGCAGTTCTTC
TRBJ1-6,NA,NA,TRBV19,CASSIAGRSNSPLHF,TGTGCCAGTAGTATAGCGGGGAGGAGTAATTCACCCCTCCACTTT
TRBJ1-6,NA,NA,TRBV6-6,CASSFGPRAVDSPLHF,TGTGCCAGCAGTTTTGGGCCCCGGGCGGTGGATTCACCCCTCCACTTT
TRBJ1-3,NA,NA,TRBV4-1,CASSQGVTSGNTIYF,TGCGCCAGCAGCCAAGGGGTGACCTCTGGAAACACCATATATTTT
TRBJ2-7,NA,NA,TRBV19,CASSPGQSYEQYF,TGTGCCAGTAGTCCCGGACAATCCTACGAGCAGTACTTC
TRBJ2-3,NA,NA,TRBV9,CASSVVGQSTDTQYF,TGTGCCAGCAGCGTAGTTGGACAAAGCACAGATACGCAGTATTTT
TRBJ1-1,NA,NA,TRBV4-3,CASSQDGVGNTEAFF,TGCGCCAGCAGCCAAGATGGAGTGGGGAACACTGAAGCTTTCTTT
TRBJ2-3,TRBD2,NA,TRBV11-3,CASSLSGSGTDTQYF,TGTGCCAGCAGCTTAAGCGGGAGCGGTACAGATACGCAGTATTTT
TRBJ2-7,NA,NA,TRBV7-2,CASSPPSGSPYEQYF,TGTGCCAGCAGCCCCCCTTCGGGATCCCCCTACGAGCAGTACTTC
TRBJ2-7,NA,NA,TRBV6-6,CASSHVAGSYEQYF,TGTGCCAGCAGTCATGTGGCAGGATCCTACGAGCAGTACTTC
TRBJ2-7,NA,NA,TRBV27,CASSLVPSYEQYF,TGTGCCAGCAGTTTAGTCCCCTCCTACGAGCAGTACTTC